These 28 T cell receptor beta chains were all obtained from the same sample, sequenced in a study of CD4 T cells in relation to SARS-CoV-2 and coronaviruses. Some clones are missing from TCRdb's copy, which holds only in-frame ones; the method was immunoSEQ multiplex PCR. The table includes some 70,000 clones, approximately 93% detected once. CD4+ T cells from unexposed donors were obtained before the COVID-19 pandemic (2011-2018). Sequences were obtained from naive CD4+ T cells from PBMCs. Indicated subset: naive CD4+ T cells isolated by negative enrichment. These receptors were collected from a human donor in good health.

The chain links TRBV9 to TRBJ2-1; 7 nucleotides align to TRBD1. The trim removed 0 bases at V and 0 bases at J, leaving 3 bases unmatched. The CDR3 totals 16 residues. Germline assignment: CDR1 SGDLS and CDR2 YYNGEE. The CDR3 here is CASSVETGNSYNEQFF. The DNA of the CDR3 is TGTGCCAGCAGCGTAGAGACAGGGAACTCCTACAATGAGCAGTTCTTC.

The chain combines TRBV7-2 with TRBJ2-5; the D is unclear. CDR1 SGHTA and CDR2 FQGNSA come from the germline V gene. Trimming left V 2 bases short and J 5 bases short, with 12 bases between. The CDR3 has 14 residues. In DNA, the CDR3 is TGTGCCAGCAGCTTATGGCGAACAAGGGAGACCCAGTACTTC. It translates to CASSLWRTRETQYF. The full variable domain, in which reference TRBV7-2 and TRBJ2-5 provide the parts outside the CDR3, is GAGVSQSPSNKVTEKGKDVELRCDPISGHTALYWYRQSLGQGLEFLIYFQGNSAPDKSGLPSDRFSAERTGGSVSTLTIQRTQQEDSAVYLCASSLWRTRETQYFGPGTRLLVL.

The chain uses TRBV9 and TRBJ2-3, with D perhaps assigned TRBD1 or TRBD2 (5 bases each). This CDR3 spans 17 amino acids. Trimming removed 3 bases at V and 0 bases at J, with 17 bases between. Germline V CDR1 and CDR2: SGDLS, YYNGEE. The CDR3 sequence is CASSAGTPRPSTDTQYF. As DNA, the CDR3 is TGTGCCAGCAGCGCCGGGACCCCGAGGCCTAGCACAGATACGCAGTATTTT.

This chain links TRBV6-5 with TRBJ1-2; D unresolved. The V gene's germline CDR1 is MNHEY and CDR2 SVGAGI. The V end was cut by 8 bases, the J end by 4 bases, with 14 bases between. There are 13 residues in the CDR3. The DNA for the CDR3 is TGTGCCAGCTCAGTTACTATAGGCTATGGCTACACCTTC. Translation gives CASSVTIGYGYTF.

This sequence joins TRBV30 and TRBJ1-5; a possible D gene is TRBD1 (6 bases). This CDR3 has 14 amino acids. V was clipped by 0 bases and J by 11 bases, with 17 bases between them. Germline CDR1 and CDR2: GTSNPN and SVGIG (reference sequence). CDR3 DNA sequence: TGTGCCTGGAGTGTTCAGGGGTCCAGGGCGTCCCAGCATTTT. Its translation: CAWSVQGSRASQHF.

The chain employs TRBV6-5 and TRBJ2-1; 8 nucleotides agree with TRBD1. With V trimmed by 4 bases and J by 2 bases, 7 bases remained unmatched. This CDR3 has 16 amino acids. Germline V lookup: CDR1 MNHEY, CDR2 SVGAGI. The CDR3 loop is CASSSRSGGTYNEQFF. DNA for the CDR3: TGTGCCAGCAGTTCCCGTTCAGGGGGCACCTACAATGAGCAGTTCTTC.

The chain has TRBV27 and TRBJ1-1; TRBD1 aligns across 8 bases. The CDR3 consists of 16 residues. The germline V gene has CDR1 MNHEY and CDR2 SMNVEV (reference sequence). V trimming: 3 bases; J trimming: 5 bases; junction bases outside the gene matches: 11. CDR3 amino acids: CASSLFLQGGMTEAFF. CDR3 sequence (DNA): TGTGCCAGCAGTTTGTTCCTACAGGGGGGAATGACTGAAGCTTTCTTT.

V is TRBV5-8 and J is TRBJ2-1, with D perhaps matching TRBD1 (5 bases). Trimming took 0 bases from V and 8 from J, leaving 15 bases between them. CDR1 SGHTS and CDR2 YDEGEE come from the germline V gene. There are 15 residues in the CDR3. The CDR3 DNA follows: TGTGCCAGCAGCTTGGTTGGGGCGGTCTCCGATGAGCAGTTCTTC. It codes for CASSLVGAVSDEQFF.

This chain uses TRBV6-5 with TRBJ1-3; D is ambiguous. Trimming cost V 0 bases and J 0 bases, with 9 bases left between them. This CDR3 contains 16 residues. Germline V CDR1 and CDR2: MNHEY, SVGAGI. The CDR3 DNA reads TGTGCCAGCAGTTACTCAGGCATCAGCTCTGGAAACACCATATATTTT. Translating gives CASSYSGISSGNTIYF.

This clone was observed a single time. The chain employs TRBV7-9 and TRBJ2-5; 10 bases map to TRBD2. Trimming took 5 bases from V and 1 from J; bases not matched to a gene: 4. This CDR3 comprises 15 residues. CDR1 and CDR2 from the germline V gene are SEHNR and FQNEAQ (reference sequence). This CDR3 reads CASSETSGLQETQYF. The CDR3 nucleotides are TGTGCCAGCAGCGAGACTAGCGGGCTCCAAGAGACCCAGTACTTC.

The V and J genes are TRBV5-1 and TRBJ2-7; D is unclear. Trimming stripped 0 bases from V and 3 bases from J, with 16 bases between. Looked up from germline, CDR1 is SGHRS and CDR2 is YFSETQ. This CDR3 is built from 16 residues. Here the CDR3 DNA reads TGCGCCAGCAGCTTGGGGCCAGCGACACTAAACTACGAGCAGTACTTC. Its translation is CASSLGPATLNYEQYF.

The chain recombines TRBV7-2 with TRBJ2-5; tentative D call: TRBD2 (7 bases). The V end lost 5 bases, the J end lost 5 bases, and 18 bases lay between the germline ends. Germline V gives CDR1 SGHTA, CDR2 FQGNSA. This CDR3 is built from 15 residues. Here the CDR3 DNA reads TGTGCCAGCAGCCCACAGAGGGGGGGCGGGGAGACCCAGTACTTC. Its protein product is CASSPQRGGGETQYF.

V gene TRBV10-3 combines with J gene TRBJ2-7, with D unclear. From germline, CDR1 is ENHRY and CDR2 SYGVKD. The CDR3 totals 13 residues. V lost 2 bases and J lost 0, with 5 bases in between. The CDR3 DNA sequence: TGTGCCATCAGTGAGGGACCCTCCTACGAGCAGTACTTC. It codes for CAISEGPSYEQYF.

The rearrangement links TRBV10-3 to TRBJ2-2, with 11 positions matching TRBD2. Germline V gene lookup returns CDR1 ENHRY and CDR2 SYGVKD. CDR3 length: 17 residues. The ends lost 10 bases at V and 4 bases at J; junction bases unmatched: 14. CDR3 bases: TGTGCCACCAGGGGGGGTAGCGGGGGGGCCGGCACCGGGGAGCTGTTTTTT. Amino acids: CATRGGSGGAGTGELFF.

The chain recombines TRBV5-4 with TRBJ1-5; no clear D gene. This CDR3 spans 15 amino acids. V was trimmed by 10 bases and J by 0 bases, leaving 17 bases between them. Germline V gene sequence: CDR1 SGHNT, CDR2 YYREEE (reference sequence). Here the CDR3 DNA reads TGTGCCTCCAGGCCCGGACCCGATAGCAATCAGCCCCAGCATTTT. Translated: CASRPGPDSNQPQHF. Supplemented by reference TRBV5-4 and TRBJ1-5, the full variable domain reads ETGVTQSPTHLIKTRGQQVTLRCSSQSGHNTVSWYQQALGQGPQFIFQYYREEENGRGNFPPRFSGLQFPNYSSELNVNALELDDSALYLCASRPGPDSNQPQHFGDGTRLSIL.

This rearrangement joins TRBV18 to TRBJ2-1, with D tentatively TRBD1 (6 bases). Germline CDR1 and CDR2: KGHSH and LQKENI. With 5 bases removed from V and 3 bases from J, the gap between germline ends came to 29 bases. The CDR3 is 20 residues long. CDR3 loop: CASSGGSTGDAPRNYNEQFF. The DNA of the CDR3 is TGTGCCAGCTCAGGGGGTTCGACAGGCGACGCCCCTAGAAACTACAATGAGCAGTTCTTC.

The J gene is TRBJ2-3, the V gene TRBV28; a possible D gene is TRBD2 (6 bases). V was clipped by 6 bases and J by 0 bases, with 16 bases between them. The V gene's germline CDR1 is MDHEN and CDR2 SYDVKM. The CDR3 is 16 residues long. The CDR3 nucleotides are TGTGCCAGCAGCTTCCAGACGGGAGCTAGCACAGATACGCAGTATTTT. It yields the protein CASSFQTGASTDTQYF. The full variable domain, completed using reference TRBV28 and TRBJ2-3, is DVKVTQSSRYLVKRTGEKVFLECVQDMDHENMFWYRQDPGLGLRLIYFSYDVKMKEKGDIPEGYSVSREKKERFSLILESASTNQTSMYLCASSFQTGASTDTQYFGPGTRLTVL.

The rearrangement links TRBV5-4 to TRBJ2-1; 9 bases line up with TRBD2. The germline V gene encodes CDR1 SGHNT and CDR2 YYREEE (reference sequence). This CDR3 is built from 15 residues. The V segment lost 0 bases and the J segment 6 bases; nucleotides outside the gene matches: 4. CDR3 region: CASSLVRGGFNEQFF. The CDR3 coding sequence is TGTGCCAGCAGCTTGGTGCGGGGGGGCTTCAATGAGCAGTTCTTC.

The CDR3 is CASSHTGTGNTIYF. Written as DNA, the CDR3 is TGCGCCAGCAGCCACACAGGGACTGGAAACACCATATATTTT. The V call is TRBV4-3, the J call TRBJ1-3; D perhaps matches TRBD1 (6 bases). The CDR3 is made up of 14 amino acids. The V and J ends lost 3 bases and 2 bases respectively, with 8 bases between them. Germline lookup yields CDR1 LGHNA and CDR2 YSLEER.

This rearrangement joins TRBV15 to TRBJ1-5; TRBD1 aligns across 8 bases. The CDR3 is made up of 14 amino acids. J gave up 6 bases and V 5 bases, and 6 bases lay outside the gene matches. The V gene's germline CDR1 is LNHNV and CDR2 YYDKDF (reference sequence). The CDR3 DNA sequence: TGTGCCACCAGCGGGCAGGGGGCTACTCAGCCCCAGCATTTT. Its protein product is CATSGQGATQPQHF.

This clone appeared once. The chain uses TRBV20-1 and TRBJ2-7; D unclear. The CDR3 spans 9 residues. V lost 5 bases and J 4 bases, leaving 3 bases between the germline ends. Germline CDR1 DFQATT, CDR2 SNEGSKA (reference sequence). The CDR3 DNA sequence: TGCAGTGCTGGTTACGAGCAGTACTTC. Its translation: CSAGYEQYF.

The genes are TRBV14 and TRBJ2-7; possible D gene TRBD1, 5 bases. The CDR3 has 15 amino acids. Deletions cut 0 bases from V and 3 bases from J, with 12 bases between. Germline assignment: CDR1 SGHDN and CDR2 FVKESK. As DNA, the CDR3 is TGTGCCAGCAGCCAAGACTTAGTGGGGCTCTACGAGCAGTACTTC. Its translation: CASSQDLVGLYEQYF. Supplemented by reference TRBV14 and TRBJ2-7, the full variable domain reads EAGVTQFPSHSVIEKGQTVTLRCDPISGHDNLYWYRRVMGKEIKFLLHFVKESKQDESGMPNNRFLAERTGGTYSTLKVQPAELEDSGVYFCASSQDLVGLYEQYFGPGTRLTVT.

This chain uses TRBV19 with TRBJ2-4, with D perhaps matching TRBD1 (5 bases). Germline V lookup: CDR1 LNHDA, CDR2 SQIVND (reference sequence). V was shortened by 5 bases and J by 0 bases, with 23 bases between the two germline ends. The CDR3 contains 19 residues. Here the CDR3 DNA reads TGTGCCAGTAGTGCCCTGACAGAGGCCGAACCTCTAGCCAAAAACATTCAGTACTTC. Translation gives CASSALTEAEPLAKNIQYF.

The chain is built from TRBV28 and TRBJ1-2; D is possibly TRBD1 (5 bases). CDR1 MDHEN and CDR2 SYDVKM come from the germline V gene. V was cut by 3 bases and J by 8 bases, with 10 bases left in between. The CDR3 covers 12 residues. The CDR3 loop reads CASSFQGWGYTF. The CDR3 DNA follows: TGTGCCAGCAGTTTTCAGGGTTGGGGCTACACCTTC.

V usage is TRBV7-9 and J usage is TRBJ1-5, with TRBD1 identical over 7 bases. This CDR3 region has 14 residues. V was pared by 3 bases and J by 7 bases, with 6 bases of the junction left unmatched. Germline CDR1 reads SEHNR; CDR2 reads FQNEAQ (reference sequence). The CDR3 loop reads CASSFPGGGQPQHF. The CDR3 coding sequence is TGTGCCAGCAGCTTCCCAGGGGGAGGGCAGCCCCAGCATTTT.

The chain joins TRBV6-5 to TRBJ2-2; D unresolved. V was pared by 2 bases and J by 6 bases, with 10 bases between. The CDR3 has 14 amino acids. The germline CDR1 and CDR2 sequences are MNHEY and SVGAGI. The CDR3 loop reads CASSYNRVAGELFF. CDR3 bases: TGTGCCAGCAGTTACAATCGTGTGGCCGGGGAGCTGTTTTTT.

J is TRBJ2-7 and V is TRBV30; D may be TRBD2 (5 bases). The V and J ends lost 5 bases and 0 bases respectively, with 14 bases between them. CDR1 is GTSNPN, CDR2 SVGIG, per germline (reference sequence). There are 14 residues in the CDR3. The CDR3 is CAWGGGPSSYEQYF. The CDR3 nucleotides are TGTGCCTGGGGAGGCGGGCCAAGCTCCTACGAGCAGTACTTC.

CDR3 in DNA: TGCAGTGCTAGTGGGCTTTCAACTTCCTACGAGCAGTACTTC. This gives the protein CSASGLSTSYEQYF. The chain links TRBV20-1 to TRBJ2-7, with no clear D. There are 14 residues in the CDR3. V shed 3 bases and J shed 1 base, with 13 bases lying between them. Germline V gene sequence: CDR1 DFQATT, CDR2 SNEGSKA (reference sequence).